Presented here are 3 T cell receptor beta chains from one specimen sequenced in a study of T cell responses to AZD1222 COVID-19 vaccine (dated by TCRdb to the early 2020s). The time point label corresponds to: baseline before first vaccination. The method behind the library was the immunoSEQ multiplex PCR assay. TCRdb retrieved this table from immuneACCESS and kept in-frame rearrangements only. Not all clones are present; in checked studies, unresolved V genes account for under half, and no reason is known for the remainder. The sample table holds about 97,000 clones, of which around 89% were seen once. In total, the top ten clones hold approximately 7% of the sample. Sequenced material: peripheral blood, taken on day 0 of AZD1222 vaccination. The source of these receptors is an adult in good health.

The chain links TRBV2 to TRBJ2-7, with D perhaps being TRBD1 or TRBD2 (5 bases each). This CDR3 contains 15 residues. V was cut by 7 bases and J by 0 bases, with 16 bases left in between. Looked up from germline, CDR1 is SNHLY and CDR2 is FYNNEI. The CDR3 region is CASNIQGPSSYEQYF. CDR3 DNA sequence: TGTGCCAGCAATATTCAGGGACCGAGCTCCTACGAGCAGTACTTC.

This clone occurred once. The V call is TRBV15, the J call TRBJ1-2; no clear D gene. Germline CDR1 and CDR2: LNHNV and YYDKDF (reference sequence). The CDR3 runs to 14 residues. The V and J ends lost 0 bases and 2 bases respectively, with 7 bases between them. The CDR3 DNA sequence: TGTGCCACCAGCAGAGATTTACGGAACTATGGCTACACCTTC. It codes for CATSRDLRNYGYTF.

The chain has TRBV25-1 and TRBJ2-1; TRBD1 might be the D (5 bases). The V gene lost 4 bases and the J gene lost 5 bases, with 21 bases spanning the gap. Germline CDR1 and CDR2: MGHDK and SYGVNS. This CDR3 has 17 amino acids. CDR3 nucleotides: TGTGCCAGCAGTGGTCAGGGCTACGGGCCCACGGACAATGAGCAGTTCTTC. Its protein product is CASSGQGYGPTDNEQFF.